Described below is a single TCR beta chain sequence and its context. The data derive from a study of cytomegalovirus exposure and HLA in healthy donors. With V trimmed by 5 bases and J by 4 bases, 6 bases remained unmatched. Germline V lookup: CDR1 SEHNR, CDR2 FQNEAQ (reference sequence). The CDR3 consists of 15 residues. PCR employed 60 Vbeta and 13 Jbeta primers. Repertoires were generated with immunoSEQ multiplex PCR, while TCRdb's copy carries only in-frame clones and drops some. The data show about 92,000 clones, 69% seen once. The TCR comes from a man aged 50 to 59 in good health and CMV-seronegative. The J gene is TRBJ1-5, the V gene TRBV7-9, with TRBD1 matching 9 bases. The specimen sequenced was PBMCs. This CDR3 is CASSEGTGINQPQHF. CDR3 nucleotides: TGTGCCAGCAGCGAGGGGACAGGGATTAATCAGCCCCAGCATTTT.